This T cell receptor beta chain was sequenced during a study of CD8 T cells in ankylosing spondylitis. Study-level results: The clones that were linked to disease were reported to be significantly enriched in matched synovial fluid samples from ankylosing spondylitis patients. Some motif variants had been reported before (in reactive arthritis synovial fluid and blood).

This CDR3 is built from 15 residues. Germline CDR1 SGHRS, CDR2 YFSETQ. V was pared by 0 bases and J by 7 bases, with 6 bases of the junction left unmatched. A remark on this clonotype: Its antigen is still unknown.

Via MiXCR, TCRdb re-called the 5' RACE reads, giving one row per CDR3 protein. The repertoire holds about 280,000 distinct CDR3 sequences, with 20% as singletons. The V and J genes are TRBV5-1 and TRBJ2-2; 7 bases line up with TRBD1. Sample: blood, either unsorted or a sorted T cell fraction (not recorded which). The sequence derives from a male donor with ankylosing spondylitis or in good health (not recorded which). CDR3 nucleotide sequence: TGCGCCAGCAGCTTGGTCAGGGGGTCGAACGGGGAGCTGTTTTTT. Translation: CASSLVRGSNGELFF.